This T cell receptor beta chain emerged from a study of blood T cell repertoires in COVID-19. Study overall: The United States, Italy and Spain provided the acute and convalescent COVID-19 samples. PBMCs, B-cell-depleted T cells, or T cells were the source of the cDNA or gDNA that made up the material.

Authors' processing steps: The authors estimated nucleated cell counts from reference gene primer amplification. The table came from immunoSEQ multiplex PCR; TCRdb's copy has only in-frame clones and leaves some out. V, J and clone size are those of that table, while D and trimming were read from the DNA. The sample has 85,000 to 110,000 clones, 70% to 90% seen once. Source material: peripheral blood. This receptor was identified in a woman aged 55-69 years with acute or convalescent COVID-19.

The CDR3 DNA sequence: TGTGCCAGCAGATTGAGCGGGAAGAGCACAGATACGCAGTATTTT. Protein sequence: CASRLSGKSTDTQYF. The V and J genes are TRBV7-2 and TRBJ2-3, with 7 bases lining up with TRBD2. This CDR3 spans 15 amino acids. Unmatched junction bases numbered 6, after V lost 6 bases and J lost 0 bases. Germline V CDR1 and CDR2: SGHTA, FQGNSA. Supplemented by reference TRBV7-2 and TRBJ2-3, the full variable domain reads GAGVSQSPSNKVTEKGKDVELRCDPISGHTALYWYRQSLGQGLEFLIYFQGNSAPDKSGLPSDRFSAERTGGSVSTLTIQRTQQEDSAVYLCASRLSGKSTDTQYFGPGTRLTVL.